What follows are 16 T cell receptor beta chains derived from one specimen sequenced in a study of shared clonotypes between healthy human individuals. Naive CD8 cells were CD45RO-negative, positively selected for CCR7, excluding terminally differentiated effector memory CD45RA+ cells. The table came from immunoSEQ multiplex PCR; TCRdb's copy has only in-frame clones and leaves some out. The top ten clones hold approximately 1.6% of a sample with around 1.9 million clones, roughly 93% of them seen once. Sequenced input: naive CD8+ T cells from PBMCs. The source is a man aged 18 to 29 in good health. Some clones in this sample may be carry-over from other donors' samples.

Note on this clone: The same CDR3 arises from other DNA sequences in this sample as well. This sequence joins TRBV29-1 and TRBJ2-7; the match to TRBD2 covers 7 bases. CDR3 length: 12 amino acids. V lost 6 bases and J lost 2; bases outside the gene matches: 4. CDR1 SQVTM and CDR2 ANQGSEA come from the germline V gene. As DNA, the CDR3 is TGCAGCGTCGAGGGGAGGGCCTACGAGCAGTACTTC. Protein sequence: CSVEGRAYEQYF.

V usage is TRBV20-1 and J usage is TRBJ2-7, with no clear D. This CDR3 has 8 amino acids. The germline CDR1 and CDR2 sequences are DFQATT and SNEGSKA (reference sequence). Trimming took off 3 bases at V and 9 bases at J, with 3 bases between the two ends. CDR3 sequence (DNA): TGCAGTGCTAGGGGGCAGTACTTC. Protein sequence: CSARGQYF.

A remark on this clone: Germline is not matched at one junction end, which may reflect a read error. This chain connects TRBV28 to TRBJ2-7; the D gene could be TRBD1 or TRBD2 (6 bases each). This CDR3 contains 11 residues. Germline-derived CDR1 and CDR2 are MDHEN and SYDVKM. The CDR3 spells CASSWGDMPDF. The DNA of the CDR3 is TGTGCCAGCAGTTGGGGGGACATGCCCGACTTC.

In regard to this clone: Other DNA sequences in the same sample also yield this CDR3. The V and J genes are TRBV27 and TRBJ1-5; D not resolved. CDR3 length: 13 amino acids. Trimming shortened V by 3 bases and J by 4 bases, and 7 bases separated the two germline ends. Germline-derived CDR1 and CDR2 are MNHEY and SMNVEV (reference sequence). CDR3 region: CASSFGQNQPQHF. The CDR3 bases are TGTGCCAGCAGTTTCGGGCAGAATCAGCCCCAGCATTTT.

This sequence joins TRBV27 and TRBJ2-7; 10 nucleotides align to TRBD2. Germline V gene sequence: CDR1 MNHEY, CDR2 SMNVEV (reference sequence). The length of the CDR3 is 15 residues. V trimming: 5 bases; J trimming: 4 bases; junction bases outside the gene matches: 8. The CDR3: CASSPSGTSEYEQYF. The DNA for the CDR3 is TGTGCCAGCAGTCCCTCCGGGACTAGCGAATACGAGCAGTACTTC.

This chain joins TRBV4-3 and TRBJ2-1; perhaps D is TRBD1 or TRBD2 (5 bases each). CDR3 size: 17 residues. Trimming removed 2 bases from V and 0 bases from J, with 14 bases in between. Germline assignment: CDR1 LGHNA and CDR2 YSLEER. The CDR3 coding sequence is TGCGCCAGCAGCCAAACCCTGAGGGGCACCTCCTACAATGAGCAGTTCTTC. The encoded protein is CASSQTLRGTSYNEQFF.

The chain is built from TRBV9 and TRBJ2-2; D is ambiguous. The CDR3 sequence is 13 residues long. Germline loops: CDR1 SGDLS, CDR2 YYNGEE. Between the trimmed V and J ends, which lost 1 base and 5 bases, there was a span of 6 bases. The CDR3 sequence: CASSVLRTGELFF. Here the CDR3 DNA reads TGTGCCAGCAGCGTATTGCGTACCGGGGAGCTGTTTTTT.

This clone was picked up one time. The CDR3 loop reads CASSPSPGELRGYTF. The CDR3 DNA is TGTGCCAGCAGCCCCTCACCCGGCGAGCTCAGGGGCTACACCTTC. The chain has TRBV28 and TRBJ1-2; D gene unclear. The CDR3 runs to 15 residues. Looked up from germline, CDR1 is MDHEN and CDR2 is SYDVKM. V was clipped by 6 bases and J by 8 bases, with 22 bases between them.

The rearrangement links TRBV29-1 to TRBJ2-1; TRBD2 aligns across 8 bases. Trimming removed 3 bases from V and 5 bases from J; junction bases left unmatched: 9. There are 15 residues in the CDR3. Germline assignment: CDR1 SQVTM and CDR2 ANQGSEA. This CDR3 is CSVETTSGYDNEQFF. The CDR3 bases are TGCAGCGTTGAGACCACTAGCGGATACGACAATGAGCAGTTCTTC.

In this sample, this clone turned up once. The V gene is TRBV6-5, the J gene TRBJ2-7, with D unclear. The ends were cut back, 4 bases at V and 6 bases at J, with 22 bases in the middle. The V gene's germline CDR1 is MNHEY and CDR2 SVGAGI. The length of the CDR3 is 16 residues. The CDR3 DNA sequence: TGTGCCAGCAGTTCGTCGTTCACGCCCGGGTATGGCGAGCAGTACTTC. Translating it yields CASSSSFTPGYGEQYF.

The chain links TRBV30 to TRBJ2-5, with D perhaps given as TRBD1 or TRBD2 (5 bases each). From germline, CDR1 is GTSNPN and CDR2 SVGIG (reference sequence). V was pared by 4 bases and J by 5 bases, with 20 bases between. The CDR3 is made up of 15 amino acids. The CDR3 protein is CAWNPRGPRGETQYF. CDR3 bases: TGTGCCTGGAACCCCCGGGGACCCCGTGGGGAGACCCAGTACTTC.

The chain has TRBV7-6 and TRBJ2-5; 9 nucleotides line up with TRBD2. Germline CDR1 SGHVS, CDR2 FNYEAQ. Trimming removed 1 base from V and 0 bases from J; junction bases left unmatched: 3. The CDR3 covers 16 residues. The CDR3 sequence: CASSLVASGDQETQYF. The CDR3 DNA is TGTGCCAGCAGCTTAGTGGCTAGCGGGGACCAAGAGACCCAGTACTTC.

The V gene is TRBV27, the J gene TRBJ2-2, with 11 bases identical to TRBD2. Losses at the gene ends were 6 bases for V and 5 bases for J; bases not matched to a gene: 8. Looked up from germline, CDR1 is MNHEY and CDR2 is SMNVEV (reference sequence). The CDR3 is 16 residues long. For the CDR3, the DNA is TGTGCCAGCAGCGAAACTAGCGGGAGTTTTACCGGGGAGCTGTTTTTT. Encoded protein: CASSETSGSFTGELFF.

The chain links TRBV19 to TRBJ2-7; 10 bases align to TRBD2. The CDR3 consists of 14 residues. V trimming: 5 bases; J trimming: 5 bases; junction bases outside the gene matches: 6. Germline lookup yields CDR1 LNHDA and CDR2 SQIVND (reference sequence). CDR3 in DNA: TGTGCCAGTAGTGTAGCGGGAGGTATAAACGAGCAGTACTTC. Translation gives CASSVAGGINEQYF.

This chain joins TRBV7-3 and TRBJ2-3; no clear D. Germline loops: CDR1 SGHTA, CDR2 FQGTGA. V was shortened by 4 bases and J by 0 bases, with 11 bases between the two germline ends. This CDR3 spans 15 amino acids. The CDR3 sequence: CASSSTPTSTDTQYF. The CDR3 region has the DNA TGTGCCAGCAGCTCCACACCAACTAGCACAGATACGCAGTATTTT.

This rearrangement joins TRBV28 to TRBJ1-6, with unresolved D. The CDR3 consists of 14 residues. The V gene's germline CDR1 is MDHEN and CDR2 SYDVKM. V gave up 5 bases and J gave up 1 base, with 6 bases separating them. CDR3 bases: TGTGCCAGCAGTCCATGGTCCTATAATTCACCCCTCCACTTT. Protein product: CASSPWSYNSPLHF.